The entry that follows covers one T cell receptor beta chain sequence. Which antigen it targets is not known. No much larger clone exists at a distance of one base, and base qualities are not known. The donors were about 40 Caucasian individuals from Russia, aged roughly 6 to 100 years, who were systemically healthy. Each donor gave ten milliliters of peripheral blood, collected into EDTA-treated Vacutainer tubes. Ficoll-Paque density-gradient centrifugation was used to isolate PBMCs, with at least 6 million per sample. Trizol reagent was used to extract total RNA from the PBMCs, yielding at least 5 micrograms per sample. For every donor, an aliquot of PBMCs went through flow cytometry to measure the percentages of naive CD45RAhigh/CD27high T cells. Libraries were built with 5' RACE. Instrument on record: Illumina HiSeq 2500. The second PCR ran for roughly 6 to 11 cycles and used a J-beta primer mix along with a sample-barcoded 5' primer. Each TCR beta cDNA molecule received a unique molecular identifier from a template-switch 5' adaptor carrying 12 random nucleotides. At least 3 million CDR3-containing paired-end reads were obtained from each sample. All of the RNA was converted into first-strand cDNA using the Mint cDNA synthesis kit, with a TRBC-specific oligonucleotide serving as the primer. After uracil-DNA glycosylase treatment, a first 18-cycle PCR used universal primers M1SS and BC2_uni_R on all cDNA. Turning to the authors' computational methods: For normalization, 1 million high-quality reads, each with a distinct molecular identifier, were randomly selected from each sample. Instead of being binned into consensus sequences, reads that shared molecular identifiers were thrown out. MiTCR, run with a Q25 quality threshold and the strictest error-elimination algorithm, handled CDR3 identification, clonotype clustering and error correction. A nonparametric unseen species model with Euler transformation was used to estimate a lower bound on total TCR beta diversity. The public reads were reanalyzed by TCRdb: fastp trimming at Q25, MiXCR alignment, in-frame beta chains only. Rows with a matching CDR3 protein are joined into one entry that keeps the most common DNA and genes. The V and J calls reflect TCRdb's pipeline rather than the authors' work. The sample includes about 1.5 million distinct CDR3 sequences, with around 40% observed a single time. About 4% of the sample belongs to the ten largest clones.

The data stem from a study of blood T cells in healthy people across ages (dated by TCRdb to the mid-2010s). For context, the study as a whole: In model experiments, roughly one uniquely barcoded TCR beta cDNA molecule per two T cells was captured by template switching. Using deep sequencing normalized with unique cDNA molecular identifiers, the study measured how TCR beta repertoire diversity changes with age. Donors were grouped into four age groups: young (average roughly 17 years), middle-aged (39), aged (roughly 67) and long-lived (roughly 80). Donors of different ages were randomly distributed across sequencing lanes to avoid experimental bias. For two donors (one aged 18 to 29 and one aged 80 or older), the study analyzed two additional independent replicas of 1 million unique cDNA reads from the same blood draw. On the study overall, not on this receptor specifically: A strong correlation was found between observed TCR beta diversity and the percentage of naive T cells measured by flow cytometry. Estimates of total diversity from one million sequenced T cells were regarded as lower bounds and underestimates. Bulk unsorted PBMC profiling prevented conclusive comparison of naive and antigen-experienced compartments. Observed TCR beta diversity per million T cells fell roughly linearly with age, and a significant reduction was already apparent by age around 36. Compared with the aged group, the long-lived group had more naive CD4+ T cells, fewer expanded clones and increased TCR diversity, suggesting age selection. The CMV infection status of donors was not known, potentially confounding age-related changes in expanded clonotypes.

Sample: blood. The sequence came from a woman aged 18-29 years in good health.

The CDR3 region reads CAIGTSGSREQYF. The sequence in DNA is TGTGCCATCGGGACTAGCGGGAGCCGCGAGCAGTACTTC. In this chain, TRBV10-3 is recombined with TRBJ2-7, and TRBD2 matches 14 of the central bases. The CDR3 starts with the cysteine, ends with the phenylalanine, and has 13 residues. The sequence is cut down to CDR3 DNA, 39 bases in frame from base 1. V and J are trimmed by 8 bases and 6 bases, and the gene matches miss 3 bases of the junction. In the germline V gene, CDR1 corresponds to ENHRY and CDR2 to SYGVKD.